The 30 T cell receptor beta chains presented below share a single source sample, sequenced in a study of OX40 agonist ivuxolimab in advanced cancers. Sequencing was performed with immunoSEQ multiplex PCR; in TCRdb, only in-frame clones are kept and a portion is missing. The profile shows some 70,000 clones, about 85% of them singletons. This specimen consisted of CD4+ or CD8+ T cells sorted from blood, obtained in a trial of the OX40 agonist ivuxolimab. These TCRs come from an adult with an advanced solid tumor such as melanoma, head and neck, liver or kidney cancer.

The gene calls are TRBV7-8 and TRBJ1-2; maybe TRBD1 (5 bases). V dropped 4 bases and J dropped 10 bases, with 16 bases sitting between them. In germline, CDR1 is SGHVS, CDR2 FQNEAQ. The CDR3 extends over 13 amino acids. Written as DNA, the CDR3 is TGTGCCAGCAGCTGGGGGTCGGGGAGGGACTACACCTTC. It codes for CASSWGSGRDYTF.

V gene TRBV11-3 combines with J gene TRBJ1-1; tentative D call: TRBD1 (5 bases). Looked up from germline, CDR1 is SGHNT and CDR2 is YENEEA. Trimming shortened V by 2 bases and J by 11 bases, and 9 bases separated the two germline ends. This CDR3 contains 11 residues. Written as DNA, the CDR3 is TGTGCCAGCAGCTTACAGGGTGAGGCTTTCTTT. It is translated as CASSLQGEAFF.

CDR3 amino acids: CAWSARPYEQYF. DNA of the CDR3: TGTGCCTGGAGTGCACGTCCCTACGAGCAGTACTTC. The chain combines TRBV30 with TRBJ2-7, with D uncertain. The V gene lost 1 base and the J gene lost 2 bases, with 6 bases spanning the gap. There are 12 residues in the CDR3. CDR1 GTSNPN and CDR2 SVGIG come from the germline V gene (reference sequence). The whole variable domain, filled in from reference TRBV30 and TRBJ2-7, reads SQTIHQWPATLVQPVGSPLSLECTVEGTSNPNLYWYRQAAGRGLQLLFYSVGIGQISSEVPQNLSASRPQDRQFILSSKKLLLSDSGFYLCAWSARPYEQYFGPGTRLTVT.

This clone was seen a few times. The CDR3 nucleotides are TGTGCCAGCACCTCGAGCGGGAGGGCCTCCTACGAGCAGTACTTC. Its translation: CASTSSGRASYEQYF. The V and J genes are TRBV28 and TRBJ2-7; 10 bases line up with TRBD2. V was clipped by 7 bases and J by 0 bases; unmatched bases: 6. CDR3 size: 15 residues. Germline CDR1 MDHEN, CDR2 SYDVKM.

The V and J genes are TRBV18 and TRBJ2-1; no clear D. This CDR3 is built from 13 residues. Germline V CDR1 and CDR2: KGHSH, LQKENI. V was cut by 4 bases and J by 3 bases, with 7 bases left in between. The CDR3 loop reads CASSLTLYNEQFF. In DNA form, the CDR3 reads TGTGCCAGCTCACTCACCCTCTACAATGAGCAGTTCTTC.

The V call is TRBV16, the J call TRBJ1-2; D ambiguous. This CDR3 comprises 12 residues. V lost 3 bases and J lost 14, with 16 bases in between. CDR1 is KGHSY and CDR2 is FQNENV in the germline V gene. CDR3 nucleotides: TGTGCCAGCAGCCAGGGTCGGACGGGGTATACCTTC. Translating it yields CASSQGRTGYTF.

The V gene is TRBV7-2, the J gene TRBJ1-2; D gene uncertain. Per the germline V gene, CDR1 is SGHTA and CDR2 is FQGNSA. V was trimmed by 1 base and J by 3 bases, leaving 9 bases between them. CDR3 length equals 14 residues. In DNA, the CDR3 is TGTGCCAGCAGCTTAGTTAAGGCGGACTATGGCTACACCTTC. Its protein product is CASSLVKADYGYTF.

The genes are TRBV7-2 and TRBJ1-2; tentatively, D is TRBD1 (6 bases). V lost 0 bases to trimming and J lost 4 bases, with 6 bases between them. Germline V lookup: CDR1 SGHTA, CDR2 FQGNSA. The CDR3 runs 13 residues. The CDR3 region is CASSLAGGYGYTF. The DNA of the CDR3 is TGTGCCAGCAGCTTAGCAGGGGGCTATGGCTACACCTTC.

The count of this clone is one. Other DNA sequences from this sample encode an identical CDR3 as well. The V gene is TRBV7-8, the J gene TRBJ2-6; D not resolved. The CDR3 has 14 amino acids. Germline loops: CDR1 SGHVS, CDR2 FQNEAQ. Trimming left V 1 base short and J 0 bases short, with 1 base between. CDR3 DNA: TGTGCCAGCAGCTTAGGCTCTGGGGCCAACGTCCTGACTTTC. Encoded protein: CASSLGSGANVLTF.

The V call is TRBV7-9, the J call TRBJ2-3; D gene unclear. CDR1 and CDR2 (germline): SEHNR, FQNEAQ (reference sequence). CDR3 length: 16 residues. V was cut by 6 bases and J by 5 bases, with 21 bases left in between. CDR3 DNA sequence: TGTGCCAGCAGTTACGCCGGACGGCGGCTGGGAGATACGCAGTATTTT. Protein product: CASSYAGRRLGDTQYF.

The rearrangement links TRBV19 to TRBJ2-1, with 9 bases matching TRBD2. The CDR3 is 16 amino acids. Germline lookup yields CDR1 LNHDA and CDR2 SQIVND (reference sequence). The ends lost 8 bases at V and 1 base at J; junction bases unmatched: 9. The CDR3 sequence: CASGATSGFSYNEQFF. CDR3 sequence (DNA): TGTGCCAGTGGTGCCACTAGCGGGTTTTCCTACAATGAGCAGTTCTTC.

V is TRBV23-1 and J is TRBJ2-5; no reliable D call. TRBV23-1 is filed as an ORF, its function uncertain. V lost 11 bases and J 6 bases, leaving 13 bases between the germline ends. This CDR3 has 11 residues. The CDR3 DNA sequence: TGCGCCTTACTTTTTGAGAAGACCCAGTACTTC. Translated: CALLFEKTQYF.

This clone was recorded once. The genes are TRBV27 and TRBJ1-1; possible D gene TRBD1, 6 bases. This CDR3 has 15 amino acids. With 2 bases removed from V and 6 bases from J, the gap between germline ends came to 16 bases. CDR1 MNHEY and CDR2 SMNVEV come from the germline V gene (reference sequence). CDR3 protein: CASSLDGTKQSEAFF. CDR3 nucleotides: TGTGCCAGCAGTTTAGACGGGACAAAGCAATCTGAAGCTTTCTTT.

This sequence joins TRBV5-1 and TRBJ2-7, with 11 bases identical to TRBD2. The germline CDR1 and CDR2 sequences are SGHRS and YFSETQ. The CDR3 runs to 14 residues. J was trimmed by 3 bases and V by 7 bases; bases with no gene match: 6. CDR3 loop: CASEETSGDYEQYF. DNA of the CDR3: TGCGCCAGCGAAGAGACTAGCGGGGACTACGAGCAGTACTTC.

The chain's CDR3 is CASSLLGPDLGEQYF. CDR3 DNA: TGCGCCAGCAGTCTGCTCGGACCCGACCTTGGTGAGCAGTACTTC. V gene TRBV4-1 combines with J gene TRBJ2-7; D remains unclear. Trimming shortened V by 6 bases and J by 7 bases, and 22 bases separated the two germline ends. Germline V gene lookup returns CDR1 MGHRA and CDR2 YSYEKL. The CDR3 has 15 amino acids.

The chain has TRBV5-1 and TRBJ2-2; no reliable D call. This CDR3 region has 13 residues. Germline CDR1 SGHRS, CDR2 YFSETQ. Trimming shortened V by 4 bases and J by 3 bases, and 7 bases separated the two germline ends. The CDR3 region is CASSRGDTGELFF. CDR3 bases: TGCGCCAGCAGCCGTGGGGACACCGGGGAGCTGTTTTTT.

The gene calls are TRBV10-3 and TRBJ2-1; 7 positions match TRBD1. CDR1 is ENHRY and CDR2 is SYGVKD in the germline V gene. With 7 bases clipped from V and 3 bases from J, the junction kept 3 bases outside the gene matches. This CDR3 is built from 13 residues. The CDR3 DNA reads TGTGCCATCAAACAGGGGCTCTACAATGAGCAGTTCTTC. It yields the protein CAIKQGLYNEQFF.

This chain uses TRBV11-3 with TRBJ2-7; no clear D gene. The germline CDR1 and CDR2 sequences are SGHNT and YENEEA. V lost 3 bases, J lost 2 bases, and 2 bases lay in between. The CDR3 spans 11 residues. The CDR3 here is CASSFTYEQYF. DNA of the CDR3: TGTGCCAGCAGCTTTACCTACGAGCAGTACTTC.

The V gene is TRBV6-1, the J gene TRBJ1-4, with D hard to call. The V gene lost 2 bases and the J gene lost 0 bases, with 13 bases spanning the gap. The CDR3 has 17 amino acids. The germline gives CDR1 MNHNS, CDR2 SASEGT. The CDR3 here is CASSETLGGATNEKLFF. In DNA, the CDR3 is TGTGCCAGCAGTGAAACCCTTGGAGGTGCAACTAATGAAAAACTGTTTTTT.

The rearrangement links TRBV23-1 to TRBJ1-1; D gene uncertain. Being an ORF, TRBV23-1 has a function that is uncertain. CDR3 length: 16 amino acids. V dropped 0 bases and J dropped 3 bases, with 14 bases sitting between them. The CDR3 nucleotides are TGCGCCAGCAGTCAATCGGAGGCCCGGGAAGACACTGAAGCTTTCTTT. It encodes CASSQSEAREDTEAFF.

This chain joins TRBV6-6 and TRBJ2-7; 8 bases align to TRBD1. Per germline, CDR1 MNHNY and CDR2 SVGAGI (reference sequence). This CDR3 region has 14 residues. V was clipped by 4 bases and J by 3 bases; unmatched bases: 5. Here the CDR3 DNA reads TGTGCCAGCAGTTTGGACAGGGACCACTACGAGCAGTACTTC. Its translation is CASSLDRDHYEQYF.

V is TRBV29-1 and J is TRBJ1-5; D gene ambiguous. Trimming took 3 bases from V and 5 from J, leaving 11 bases between them. The CDR3 spans 13 residues. Germline assignment: CDR1 SQVTM and CDR2 ANQGSEA. DNA for the CDR3: TGCAGCGTTGAGTGGGGAAGGGATCAGCCCCAGCATTTT. This codes for CSVEWGRDQPQHF.

This clone has only a few counts. This chain links TRBV4-2 with TRBJ2-5; D may be TRBD2 (5 bases). Germline V gene data show CDR1 as LGHNA and CDR2 as YNFKEQ. The CDR3 is made up of 14 amino acids. The V gene lost 1 base and the J gene lost 0 bases, with 6 bases spanning the gap. The chain's CDR3 is CASSQVGDQETQYF. In DNA, the CDR3 is TGTGCCAGCAGCCAAGTCGGGGACCAAGAGACCCAGTACTTC.

J is TRBJ1-2 and V is TRBV18, with D tentatively TRBD1 (6 bases). V was cut by 3 bases and J by 7 bases, with 15 bases left in between. The germline gives CDR1 KGHSH, CDR2 LQKENI. The length of the CDR3 is 14 residues. CDR3 in amino acids: CASSPNREPFGYTF. DNA of the CDR3: TGTGCCAGCTCACCGAACAGGGAACCCTTTGGCTACACCTTC.

This clone was detected only once. The rearrangement joins TRBV27 to TRBJ2-1; tentatively, D is TRBD1 (7 bases). This CDR3 is built from 16 residues. Deletions cut 6 bases from V and 4 bases from J, with 19 bases between. Germline CDR1 MNHEY, CDR2 SMNVEV (reference sequence). The DNA for the CDR3 is TGTGCCAGCAGGCGGGGCACCGGGACAGCTTACAATGAGCAGTTCTTC. Translation: CASRRGTGTAYNEQFF.

This chain connects TRBV6-5 to TRBJ2-1; 8 bases fit TRBD1. V trimming: 6 bases; J trimming: 9 bases; junction bases outside the gene matches: 1. The V gene's germline CDR1 is MNHEY and CDR2 SVGAGI. This CDR3 is built from 11 residues. DNA for the CDR3: TGTGCCAGCAGACAGGGGGTTGAGCAGTTCTTC. Protein sequence: CASRQGVEQFF.

CDR3 region: CASSEDGGPLRDTQYF. The CDR3 DNA follows: TGTGCCAGCAGTGAAGACGGGGGGCCCCTCCGGGATACGCAGTATTTT. The chain combines TRBV6-1 with TRBJ2-3; tentatively, D is TRBD2 (7 bases). V was clipped by 1 base and J by 6 bases, with 17 bases between them. Germline V lookup: CDR1 MNHNS, CDR2 SASEGT. CDR3 length: 16 residues.

The chain couples TRBV9 to TRBJ2-3, with 7 positions matching TRBD1. This CDR3 comprises 16 residues. The ends lost 3 bases at V and 3 bases at J; junction bases unmatched: 10. Germline V CDR1 and CDR2: SGDLS, YYNGEE. The CDR3 DNA follows: TGTGCCAGCAGCGCCGATTTTACAGGGGAGACAGATACGCAGTATTTT. Its protein product is CASSADFTGETDTQYF.

The rearrangement joins TRBV29-1 to TRBJ1-1; 9 bases fit TRBD1. The J segment lost 1 base and the V segment lost 7 bases, leaving 4 bases of the junction unmatched. The CDR3 contains 13 residues. Germline V lookup: CDR1 SQVTM, CDR2 ANQGSEA. For the CDR3, the DNA is TGCAGCGCCGCGGGACAGGGGAACACTGAAGCTTTCTTT. It specifies CSAAGQGNTEAFF.

The chain employs TRBV4-2 and TRBJ2-7; TRBD2 aligns across 9 bases. With 4 bases clipped from V and 4 bases from J, the junction kept 11 bases outside the gene matches. CDR3 length: 16 amino acids. Germline V gene data show CDR1 as LGHNA and CDR2 as YNFKEQ. CDR3 nucleotide sequence: TGTGCCAGCAGCCCCCAGGAACCAGCGGGGGGATACGAGCAGTACTTC. Its protein is CASSPQEPAGGYEQYF.